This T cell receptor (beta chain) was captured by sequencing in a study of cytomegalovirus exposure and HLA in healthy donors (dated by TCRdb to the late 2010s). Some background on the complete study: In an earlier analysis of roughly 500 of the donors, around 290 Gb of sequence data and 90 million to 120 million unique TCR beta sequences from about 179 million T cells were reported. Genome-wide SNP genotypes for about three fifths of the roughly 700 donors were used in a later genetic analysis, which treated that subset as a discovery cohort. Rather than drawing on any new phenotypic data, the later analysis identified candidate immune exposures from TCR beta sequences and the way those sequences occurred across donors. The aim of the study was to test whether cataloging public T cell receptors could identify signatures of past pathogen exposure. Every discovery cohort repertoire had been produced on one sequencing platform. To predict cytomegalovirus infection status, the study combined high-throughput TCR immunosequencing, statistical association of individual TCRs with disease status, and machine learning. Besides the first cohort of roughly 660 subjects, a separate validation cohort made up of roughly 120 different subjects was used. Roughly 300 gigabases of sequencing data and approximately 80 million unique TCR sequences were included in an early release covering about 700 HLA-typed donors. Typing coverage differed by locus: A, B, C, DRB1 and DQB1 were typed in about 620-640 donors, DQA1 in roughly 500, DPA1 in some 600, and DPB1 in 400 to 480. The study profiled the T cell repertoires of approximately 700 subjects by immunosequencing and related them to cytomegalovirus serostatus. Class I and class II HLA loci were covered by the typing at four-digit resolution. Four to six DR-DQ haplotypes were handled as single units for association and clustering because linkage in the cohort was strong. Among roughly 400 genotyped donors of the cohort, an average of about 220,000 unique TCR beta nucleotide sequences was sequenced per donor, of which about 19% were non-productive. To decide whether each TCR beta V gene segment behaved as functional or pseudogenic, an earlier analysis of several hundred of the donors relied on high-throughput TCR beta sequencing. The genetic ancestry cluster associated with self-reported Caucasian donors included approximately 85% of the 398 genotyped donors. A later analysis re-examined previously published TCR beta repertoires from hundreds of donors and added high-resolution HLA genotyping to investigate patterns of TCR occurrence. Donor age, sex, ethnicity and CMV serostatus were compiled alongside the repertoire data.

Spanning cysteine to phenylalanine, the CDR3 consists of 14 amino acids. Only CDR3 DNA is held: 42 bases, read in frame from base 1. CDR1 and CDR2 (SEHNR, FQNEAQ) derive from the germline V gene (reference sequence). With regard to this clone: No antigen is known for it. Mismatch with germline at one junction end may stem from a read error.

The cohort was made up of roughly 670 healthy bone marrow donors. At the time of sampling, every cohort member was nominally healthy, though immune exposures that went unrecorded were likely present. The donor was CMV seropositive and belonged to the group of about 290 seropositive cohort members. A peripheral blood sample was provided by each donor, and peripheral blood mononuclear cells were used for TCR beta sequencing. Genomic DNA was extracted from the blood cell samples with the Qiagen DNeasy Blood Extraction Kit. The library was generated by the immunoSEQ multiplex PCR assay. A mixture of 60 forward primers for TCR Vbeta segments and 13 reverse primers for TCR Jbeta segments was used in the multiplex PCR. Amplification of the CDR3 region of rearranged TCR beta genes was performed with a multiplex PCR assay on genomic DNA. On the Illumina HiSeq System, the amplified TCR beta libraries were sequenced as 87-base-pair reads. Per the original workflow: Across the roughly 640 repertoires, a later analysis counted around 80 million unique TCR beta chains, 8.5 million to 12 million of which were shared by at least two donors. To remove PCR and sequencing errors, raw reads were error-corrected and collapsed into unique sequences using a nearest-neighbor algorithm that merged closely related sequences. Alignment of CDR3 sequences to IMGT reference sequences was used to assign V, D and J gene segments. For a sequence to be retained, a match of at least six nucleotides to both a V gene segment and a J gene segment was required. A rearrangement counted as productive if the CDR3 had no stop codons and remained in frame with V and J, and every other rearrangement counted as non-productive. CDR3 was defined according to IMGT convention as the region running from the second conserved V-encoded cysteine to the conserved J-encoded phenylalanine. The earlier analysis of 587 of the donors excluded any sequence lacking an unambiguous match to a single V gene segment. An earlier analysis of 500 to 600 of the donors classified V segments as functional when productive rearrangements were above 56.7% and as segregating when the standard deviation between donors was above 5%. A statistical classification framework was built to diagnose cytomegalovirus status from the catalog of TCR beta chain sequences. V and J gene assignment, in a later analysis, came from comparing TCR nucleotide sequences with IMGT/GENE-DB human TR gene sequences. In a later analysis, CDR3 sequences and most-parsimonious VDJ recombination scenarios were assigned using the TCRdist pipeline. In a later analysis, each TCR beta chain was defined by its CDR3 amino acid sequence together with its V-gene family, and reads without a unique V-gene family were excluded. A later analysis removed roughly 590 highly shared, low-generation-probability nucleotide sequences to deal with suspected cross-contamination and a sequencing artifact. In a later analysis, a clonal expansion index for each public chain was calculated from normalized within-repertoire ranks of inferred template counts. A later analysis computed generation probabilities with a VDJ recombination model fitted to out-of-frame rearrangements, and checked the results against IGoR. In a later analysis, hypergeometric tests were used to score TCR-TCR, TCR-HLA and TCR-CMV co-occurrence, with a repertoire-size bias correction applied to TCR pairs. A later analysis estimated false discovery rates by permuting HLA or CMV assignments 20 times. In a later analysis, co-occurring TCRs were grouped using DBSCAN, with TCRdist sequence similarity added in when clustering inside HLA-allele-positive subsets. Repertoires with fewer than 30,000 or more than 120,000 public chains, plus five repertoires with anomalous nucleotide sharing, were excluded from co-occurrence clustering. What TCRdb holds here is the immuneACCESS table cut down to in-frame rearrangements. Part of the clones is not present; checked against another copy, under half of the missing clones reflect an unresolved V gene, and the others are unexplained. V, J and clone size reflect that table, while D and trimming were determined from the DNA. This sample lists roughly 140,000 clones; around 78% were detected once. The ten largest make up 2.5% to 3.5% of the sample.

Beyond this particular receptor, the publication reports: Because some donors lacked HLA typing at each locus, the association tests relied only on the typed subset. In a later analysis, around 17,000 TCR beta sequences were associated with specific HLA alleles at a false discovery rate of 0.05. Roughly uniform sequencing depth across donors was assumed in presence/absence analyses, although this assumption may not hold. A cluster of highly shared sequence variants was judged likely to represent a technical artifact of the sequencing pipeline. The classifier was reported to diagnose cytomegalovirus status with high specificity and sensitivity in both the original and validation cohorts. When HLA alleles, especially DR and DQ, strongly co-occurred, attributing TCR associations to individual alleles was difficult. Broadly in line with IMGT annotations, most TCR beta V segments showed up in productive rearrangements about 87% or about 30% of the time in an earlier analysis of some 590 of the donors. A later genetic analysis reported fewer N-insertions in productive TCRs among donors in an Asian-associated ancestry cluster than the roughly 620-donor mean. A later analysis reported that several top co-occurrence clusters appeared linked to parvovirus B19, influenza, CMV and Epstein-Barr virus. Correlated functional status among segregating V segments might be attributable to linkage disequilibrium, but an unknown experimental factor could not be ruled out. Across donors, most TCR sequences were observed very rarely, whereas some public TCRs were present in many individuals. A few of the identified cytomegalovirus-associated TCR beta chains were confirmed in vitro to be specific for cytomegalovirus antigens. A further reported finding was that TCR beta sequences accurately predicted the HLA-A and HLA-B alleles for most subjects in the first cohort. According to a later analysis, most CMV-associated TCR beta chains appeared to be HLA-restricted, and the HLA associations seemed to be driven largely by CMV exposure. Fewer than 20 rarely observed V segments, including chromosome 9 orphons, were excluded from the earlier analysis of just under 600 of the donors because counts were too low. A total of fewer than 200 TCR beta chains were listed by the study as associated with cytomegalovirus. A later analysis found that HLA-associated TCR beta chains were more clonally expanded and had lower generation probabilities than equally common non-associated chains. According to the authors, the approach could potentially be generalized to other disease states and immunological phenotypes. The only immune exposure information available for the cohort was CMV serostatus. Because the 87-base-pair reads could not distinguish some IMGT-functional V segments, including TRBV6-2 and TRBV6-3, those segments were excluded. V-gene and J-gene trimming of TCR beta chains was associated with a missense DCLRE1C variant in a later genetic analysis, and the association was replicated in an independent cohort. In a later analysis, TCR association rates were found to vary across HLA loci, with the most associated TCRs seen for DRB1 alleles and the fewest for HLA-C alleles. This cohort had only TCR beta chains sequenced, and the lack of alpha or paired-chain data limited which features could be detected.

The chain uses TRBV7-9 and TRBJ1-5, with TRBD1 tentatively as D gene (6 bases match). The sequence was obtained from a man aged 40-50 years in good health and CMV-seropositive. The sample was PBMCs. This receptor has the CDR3 CSSSLTGNNQPQHF. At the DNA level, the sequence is TGTTCCAGCAGTTTAACAGGGAACAATCAGCCCCAGCATTTT.